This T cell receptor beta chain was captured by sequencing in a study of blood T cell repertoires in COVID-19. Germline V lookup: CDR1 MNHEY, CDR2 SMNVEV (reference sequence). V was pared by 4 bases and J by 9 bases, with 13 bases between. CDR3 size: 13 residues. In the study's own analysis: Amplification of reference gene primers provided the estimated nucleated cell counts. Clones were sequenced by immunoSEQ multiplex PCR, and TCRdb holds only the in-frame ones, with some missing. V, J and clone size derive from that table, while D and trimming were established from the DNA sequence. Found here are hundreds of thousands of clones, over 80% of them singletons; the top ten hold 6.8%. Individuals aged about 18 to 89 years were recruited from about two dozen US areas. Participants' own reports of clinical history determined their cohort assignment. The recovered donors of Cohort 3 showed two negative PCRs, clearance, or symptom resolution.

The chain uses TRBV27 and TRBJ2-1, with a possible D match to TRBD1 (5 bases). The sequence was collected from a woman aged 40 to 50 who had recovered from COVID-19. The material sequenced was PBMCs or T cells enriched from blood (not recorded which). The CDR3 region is CASSWSGPGEQFF. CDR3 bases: TGTGCCAGCAGTTGGTCAGGGCCCGGTGAGCAGTTCTTC.